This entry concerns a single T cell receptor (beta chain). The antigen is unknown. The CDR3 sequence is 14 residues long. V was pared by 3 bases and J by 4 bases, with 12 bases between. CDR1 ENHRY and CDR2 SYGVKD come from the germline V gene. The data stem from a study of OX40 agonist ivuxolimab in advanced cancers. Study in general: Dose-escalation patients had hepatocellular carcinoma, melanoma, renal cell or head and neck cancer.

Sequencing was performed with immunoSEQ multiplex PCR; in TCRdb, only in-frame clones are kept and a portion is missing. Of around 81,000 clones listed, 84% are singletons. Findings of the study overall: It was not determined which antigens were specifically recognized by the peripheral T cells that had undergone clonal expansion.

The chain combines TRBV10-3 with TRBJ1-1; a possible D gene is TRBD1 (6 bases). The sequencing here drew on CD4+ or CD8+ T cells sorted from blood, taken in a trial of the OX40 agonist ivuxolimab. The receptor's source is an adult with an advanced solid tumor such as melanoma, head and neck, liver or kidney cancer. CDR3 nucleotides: TGTGCCATCAGTGAAACAGGGAAGGGCACTGAAGCTTTCTTT. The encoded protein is CAISETGKGTEAFF.